The rows below give T cell receptor beta chains drawn from one sample of a study of blood T cell repertoires in COVID-19. TCRdb keeps only in-frame clones here, not all; method: immunoSEQ multiplex PCR. The sample has more than 300,000 clones; over 85% are singletons. The sample consisted of PBMCs or T cells enriched from blood (not recorded which). All receptors derive from a woman in her thirties who had recovered from COVID-19. CDR3s include the opening cysteine and the closing phenylalanine or tryptophan. The order of the fields is CDR3 length, V gene, CDR3 protein.

>14|TRBV1
CTSSRGTWNTEAFF
>15|TRBV19
CASSIFISGNTEAFF
>15|TRBV19
CASSHLAASTDTQYF
>11|TRBV2
CASRGQIVAFF
>13|TRBV3-1/TRBV3-2
CASSQEGGGGYTF
>17|TRBV4-2
CASSQESSGSTSYEQYF
>15|TRBV7-9
CASSSTYSGTYEQYF
>15|TRBV6-5
CASSRRFSGANVLTF
>11|TRBV20-1
CSGRGGDTQYF
>13|TRBV30
CAWMGRLFYEQYF
>13|TRBV30
CAWSPGGNQPQHF
>14|TRBV10-2
CASRRGSGQETQYF
>13|TRBV6-5
CASVTGQTYEQYF
>18|TRBV5-1
CASSLNPGTGLSYNEQFF
>14|TRBV3-1/TRBV3-2
CASSSQGAPSPLHF
>16|TRBV28
CASTGQMTLSNQPQHF
>12|TRBV18
CASSPTGFEAFF
>14|TRBV2
CASRDSTVNTEAFF
>13|TRBV4-1
CASSPDSTYEQYF
>15|TRBV7-2
CASSLGQGRNQPQHF
>17|TRBV10-3
CAISERGGQGSNQPQHF
>14|TRBV4-2
CASSQGGKTDTQYF
>19|TRBV23-1
CASSQSSQRSGRMNTEAFF
>15|TRBV28
CASSQGTGVTGELFF
>15|TRBV4-2
CASSQGDRANYEQYF
>12|TRBV28
CASRETGDEQFF
>14|TRBV29-1
CSVDIGDNSYEQYF
>16|TRBV5-1
CASSLAASGQYNEQFF